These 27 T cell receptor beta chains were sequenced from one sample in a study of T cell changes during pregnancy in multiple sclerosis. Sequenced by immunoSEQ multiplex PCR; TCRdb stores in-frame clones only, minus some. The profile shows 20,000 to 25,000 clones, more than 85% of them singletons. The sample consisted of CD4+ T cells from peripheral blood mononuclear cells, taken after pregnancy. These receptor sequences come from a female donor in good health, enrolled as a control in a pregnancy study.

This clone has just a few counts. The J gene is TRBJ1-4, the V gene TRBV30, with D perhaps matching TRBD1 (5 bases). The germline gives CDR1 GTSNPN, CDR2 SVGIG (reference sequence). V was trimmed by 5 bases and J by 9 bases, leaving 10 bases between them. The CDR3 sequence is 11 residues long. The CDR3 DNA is TGTGCCTGGTCAGGACAACAAAAACTGTTTTTT. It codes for CAWSGQQKLFF.

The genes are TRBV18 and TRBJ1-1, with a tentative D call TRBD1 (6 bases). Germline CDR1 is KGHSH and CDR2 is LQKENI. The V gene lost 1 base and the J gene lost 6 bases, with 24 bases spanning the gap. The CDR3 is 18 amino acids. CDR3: CASSPQGGASRSGAEAFF. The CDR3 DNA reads TGTGCCAGCTCACCACAAGGGGGGGCCAGCAGATCTGGGGCTGAAGCTTTCTTT.

CDR3 residues: CATSGDRAGTDTQYF. CDR3 DNA: TGTGCCACCAGCGGTGACAGGGCTGGGACAGATACGCAGTATTTT. This chain connects TRBV15 to TRBJ2-3, with 7 bases matching TRBD1. Germline lookup yields CDR1 LNHNV and CDR2 YYDKDF (reference sequence). This CDR3 is 15 amino acids long. Trimming cost V 5 bases and J 3 bases; bases outside gene matches: 8.

The CDR3 spells CASSGNSYEQYF. CDR3 bases: TGTGCCAGCAGCGGCAACAGCTACGAGCAGTACTTC. The V and J genes are TRBV9 and TRBJ2-5; D gene unclear. With the DNA end fitting TRBJ2-7 better, the J assignment may be wrong. CDR3 length equals 12 residues. CDR1 and CDR2 from the germline V gene are SGDLS and YYNGEE.

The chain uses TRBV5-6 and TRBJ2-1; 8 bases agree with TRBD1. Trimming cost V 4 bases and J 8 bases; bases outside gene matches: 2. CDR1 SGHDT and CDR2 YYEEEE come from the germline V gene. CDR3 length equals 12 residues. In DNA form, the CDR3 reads TGTGCCAGCAGCCTGGGACAGGATGAGCAGTTCTTC. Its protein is CASSLGQDEQFF. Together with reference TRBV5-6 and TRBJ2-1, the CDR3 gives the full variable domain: DAGVTQSPTHLIKTRGQQVTLRCSPKSGHDTVSWYQQALGQGPQFIFQYYEEEERQRGNFPDRFSGHQFPNYSSELNVNALLLGDSALYLCASSLGQDEQFFGPGTRLTVL.

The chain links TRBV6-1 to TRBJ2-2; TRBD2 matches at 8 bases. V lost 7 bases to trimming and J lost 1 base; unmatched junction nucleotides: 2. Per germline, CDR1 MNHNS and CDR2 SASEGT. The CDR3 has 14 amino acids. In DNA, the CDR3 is TGTGCCAGCACCCGGGGGGGGAACACCGGGGAGCTGTTTTTT. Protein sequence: CASTRGGNTGELFF.

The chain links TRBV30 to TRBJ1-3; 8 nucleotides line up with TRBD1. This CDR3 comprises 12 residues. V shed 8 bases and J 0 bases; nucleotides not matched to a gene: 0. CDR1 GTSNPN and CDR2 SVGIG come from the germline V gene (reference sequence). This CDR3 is CATGGSGNTIYF. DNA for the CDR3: TGTGCCACAGGGGGCTCTGGAAACACCATATATTTT.

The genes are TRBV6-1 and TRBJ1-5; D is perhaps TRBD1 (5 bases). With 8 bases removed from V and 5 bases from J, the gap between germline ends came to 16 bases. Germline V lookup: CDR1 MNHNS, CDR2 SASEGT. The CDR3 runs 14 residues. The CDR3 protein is CASGGGEGYQPQHF. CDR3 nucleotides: TGTGCCAGCGGGGGTGGGGAGGGGTATCAGCCCCAGCATTTT.

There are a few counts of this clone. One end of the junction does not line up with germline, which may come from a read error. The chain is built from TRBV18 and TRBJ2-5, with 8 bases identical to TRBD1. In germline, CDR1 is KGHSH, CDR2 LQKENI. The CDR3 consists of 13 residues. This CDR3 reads CASTGQVQGTQYF. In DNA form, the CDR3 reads TGTGCCAGCACGGGACAGGTTCAAGGGACCCAGTACTTC.

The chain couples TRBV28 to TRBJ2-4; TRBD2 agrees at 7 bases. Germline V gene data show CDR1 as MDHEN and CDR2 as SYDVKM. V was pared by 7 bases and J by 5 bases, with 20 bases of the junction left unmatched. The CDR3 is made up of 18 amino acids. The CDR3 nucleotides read TGTGCCAGCAACCCCTCTCCCGGGACTCCCCGGGGGGAAAACATTCAGTACTTC. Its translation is CASNPSPGTPRGENIQYF.

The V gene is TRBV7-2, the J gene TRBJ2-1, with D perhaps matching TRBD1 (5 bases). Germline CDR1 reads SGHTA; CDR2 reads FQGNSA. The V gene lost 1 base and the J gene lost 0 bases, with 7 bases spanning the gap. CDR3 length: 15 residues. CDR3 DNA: TGTGCCAGCAGCTTAGGACAGTACTCCTACAATGAGCAGTTCTTC. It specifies CASSLGQYSYNEQFF.

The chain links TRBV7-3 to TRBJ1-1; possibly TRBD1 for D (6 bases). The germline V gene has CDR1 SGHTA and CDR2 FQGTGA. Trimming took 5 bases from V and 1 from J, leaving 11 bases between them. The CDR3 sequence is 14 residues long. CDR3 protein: CASSPGGSNTEAFF. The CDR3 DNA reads TGTGCCAGCAGCCCGGGGGGCTCGAACACTGAAGCTTTCTTT.

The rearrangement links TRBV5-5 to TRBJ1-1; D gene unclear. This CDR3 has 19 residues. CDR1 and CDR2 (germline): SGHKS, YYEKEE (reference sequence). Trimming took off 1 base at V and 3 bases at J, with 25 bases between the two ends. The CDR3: CASSLWFSGVNGRDTEAFF. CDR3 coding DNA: TGTGCCAGCAGCTTGTGGTTCTCCGGGGTTAATGGTCGGGACACTGAAGCTTTCTTT.

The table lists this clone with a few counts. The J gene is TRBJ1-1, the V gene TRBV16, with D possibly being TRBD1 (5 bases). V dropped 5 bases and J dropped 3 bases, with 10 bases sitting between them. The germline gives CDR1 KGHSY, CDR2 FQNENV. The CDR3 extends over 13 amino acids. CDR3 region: CASSARGDTEAFF. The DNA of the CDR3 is TGTGCCAGCAGCGCAAGGGGTGACACTGAAGCTTTCTTT.

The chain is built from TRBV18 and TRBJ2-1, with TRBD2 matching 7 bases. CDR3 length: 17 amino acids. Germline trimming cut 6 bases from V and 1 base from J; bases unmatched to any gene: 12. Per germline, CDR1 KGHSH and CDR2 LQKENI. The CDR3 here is CASSRLGGSGSYNEQFF. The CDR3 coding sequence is TGTGCCAGCTCCCGCCTAGGCGGGAGCGGTTCCTACAATGAGCAGTTCTTC. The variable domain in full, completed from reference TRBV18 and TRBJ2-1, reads NAGVMQNPRHLVRRRGQEARLRCSPMKGHSHVYWYRQLPEEGLKFMVYLQKENIIDESGMPKERFSAEFPKEGPSILRIQQVVRGDSAAYFCASSRLGGSGSYNEQFFGPGTRLTVL.

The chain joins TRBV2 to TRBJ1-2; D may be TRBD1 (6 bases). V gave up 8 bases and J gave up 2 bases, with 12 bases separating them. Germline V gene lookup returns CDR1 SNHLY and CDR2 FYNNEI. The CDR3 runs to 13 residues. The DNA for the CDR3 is TGTGCCAGCCGAGCAGGGGTGAACTATGGCTACACCTTC. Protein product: CASRAGVNYGYTF.

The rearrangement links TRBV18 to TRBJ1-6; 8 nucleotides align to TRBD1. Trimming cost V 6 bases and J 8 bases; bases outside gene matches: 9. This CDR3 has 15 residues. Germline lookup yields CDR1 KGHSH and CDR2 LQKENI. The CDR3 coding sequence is TGTGCCAGCTCCCCAACCCAGGGGGCGGATTCACCCCTCCACTTT. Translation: CASSPTQGADSPLHF.

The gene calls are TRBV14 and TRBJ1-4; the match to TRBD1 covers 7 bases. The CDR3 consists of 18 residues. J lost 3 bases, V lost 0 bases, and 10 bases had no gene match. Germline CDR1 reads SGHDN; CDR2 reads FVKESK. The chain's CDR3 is CASSQERGGTVPNEKLFF. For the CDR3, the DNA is TGTGCCAGCAGCCAAGAAAGAGGCGGGACAGTGCCTAATGAAAAACTGTTTTTT.

CDR3 bases: TGTGCCAGTAGTTCCCCCGGGACATTGAACACTGAAGCTTTCTTT. This gives the protein CASSSPGTLNTEAFF. V usage is TRBV19 and J usage is TRBJ1-1; TRBD1 is a possible D gene (6 bases). The CDR3 runs 15 residues. Looked up from germline, CDR1 is LNHDA and CDR2 is SQIVND (reference sequence). Trimming removed 5 bases at V and 0 bases at J, with 13 bases between.

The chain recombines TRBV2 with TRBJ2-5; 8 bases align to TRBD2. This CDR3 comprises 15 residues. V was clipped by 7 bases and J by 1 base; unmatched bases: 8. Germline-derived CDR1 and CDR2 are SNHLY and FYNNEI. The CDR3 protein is CASKVELAVQETQYF. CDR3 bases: TGTGCCAGCAAGGTAGAACTAGCGGTCCAAGAGACCCAGTACTTC.

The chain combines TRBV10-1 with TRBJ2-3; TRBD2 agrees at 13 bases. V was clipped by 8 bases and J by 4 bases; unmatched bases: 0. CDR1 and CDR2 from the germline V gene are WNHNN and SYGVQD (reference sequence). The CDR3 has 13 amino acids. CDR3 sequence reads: CASGTSGADTQYF. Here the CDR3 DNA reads TGCGCCAGCGGGACTAGCGGGGCAGATACGCAGTATTTT.

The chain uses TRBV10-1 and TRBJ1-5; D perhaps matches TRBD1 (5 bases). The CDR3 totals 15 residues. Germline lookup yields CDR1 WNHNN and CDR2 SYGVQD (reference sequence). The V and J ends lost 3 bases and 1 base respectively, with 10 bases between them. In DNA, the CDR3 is TGCGCCAGCAGTGAAACACAGGTCAGCAATCAGCCCCAGCATTTT. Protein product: CASSETQVSNQPQHF.

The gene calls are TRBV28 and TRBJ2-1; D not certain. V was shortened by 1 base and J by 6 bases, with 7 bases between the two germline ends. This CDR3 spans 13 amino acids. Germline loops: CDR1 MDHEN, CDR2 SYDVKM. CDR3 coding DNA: TGTGCCAGCAGTTTATACAGCACCAATGAGCAGTTCTTC. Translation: CASSLYSTNEQFF.

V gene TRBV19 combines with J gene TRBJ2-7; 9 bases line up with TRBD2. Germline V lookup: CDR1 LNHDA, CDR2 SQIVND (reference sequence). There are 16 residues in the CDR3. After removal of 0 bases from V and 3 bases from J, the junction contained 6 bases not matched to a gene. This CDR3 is CASSIDRLAGIYEQYF. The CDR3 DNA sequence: TGTGCCAGTAGTATAGATCGGCTAGCGGGAATCTACGAGCAGTACTTC.

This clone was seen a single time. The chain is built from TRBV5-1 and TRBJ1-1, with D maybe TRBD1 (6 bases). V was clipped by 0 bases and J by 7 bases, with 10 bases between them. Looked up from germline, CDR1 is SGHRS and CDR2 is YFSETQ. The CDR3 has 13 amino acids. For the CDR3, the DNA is TGCGCCAGCAGCTTGGGGGGGCGCGATGAAGCTTTCTTT. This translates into CASSLGGRDEAFF.

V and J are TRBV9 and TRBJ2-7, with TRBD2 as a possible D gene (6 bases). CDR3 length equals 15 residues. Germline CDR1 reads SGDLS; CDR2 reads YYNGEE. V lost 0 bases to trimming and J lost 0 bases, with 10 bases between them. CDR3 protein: CASSVGLALSYEQYF. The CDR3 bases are TGTGCCAGCAGCGTAGGTCTAGCGCTCTCCTACGAGCAGTACTTC.

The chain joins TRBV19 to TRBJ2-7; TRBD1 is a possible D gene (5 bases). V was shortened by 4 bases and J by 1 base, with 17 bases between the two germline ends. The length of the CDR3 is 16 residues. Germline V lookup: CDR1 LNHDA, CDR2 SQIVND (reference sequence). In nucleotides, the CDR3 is TGTGCCAGTAGTACCCGTCATTCCCAGGGATCCTACGAGCAGTACTTC. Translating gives CASSTRHSQGSYEQYF.